Following are 22 T cell receptor beta chains from one sample sequenced in a study of blood T cells in healthy people across ages. A J-beta primer mix and a sample-barcoded 5' primer were used in a second PCR of about 7 to 12 cycles. A single record per CDR3 protein comes from TCRdb applying MiXCR to the 5' RACE reads. This sample has 1.5 million to 2 million distinct CDR3 sequences, with 28% found just once. Sequencing was carried out using blood. Receptors originate from a young woman in good health.

This clonotype appeared many times. J is TRBJ2-7 and V is TRBV5-1; D is ambiguous. From germline, CDR1 is SGHRS and CDR2 YFSETQ. This CDR3 is built from 11 residues. V was trimmed by 0 bases and J by 7 bases, leaving 5 bases between them. CDR3 DNA: TGCGCCAGCAGCTTGGATAGAGAGCAGTACTTC. It translates to CASSLDREQYF. Full variable domain (missing parts from reference TRBV5-1 and TRBJ2-7): KAGVTQTPRYLIKTRGQQVTLSCSPISGHRSVSWYQQTPGQGLQFLFEYFSETQRNKGNFPGRFSGRQFSNSRSEMNVSTLELGDSALYLCASSLDREQYFGPGTRLTVT.

The CDR3 here is CASSQSTVTSPEGTQYF. CDR3 DNA: TGTGCCAGCAGCCAAAGCACAGTCACAAGTCCGGAGGGGACCCAGTACTTC. The gene calls are TRBV14 and TRBJ2-5; a weak D match, TRBD2 (6 bases). V was shortened by 2 bases and J by 7 bases, with 23 bases between the two germline ends. Germline CDR1 reads SGHDN; CDR2 reads FVKESK. The CDR3 has 17 residues.

The chain has TRBV28 and TRBJ1-5; a possible D gene is TRBD1 (5 bases). The germline V and J ends were trimmed by 7 bases and 0 bases, with 7 bases remaining between them. The CDR3 runs 13 residues. Germline loops: CDR1 MDHEN, CDR2 SYDVKM. Here the CDR3 DNA reads TGTGCCAGCACCCAGGGTAGCAATCAGCCCCAGCATTTT. It yields the protein CASTQGSNQPQHF.

This clonotype was detected only a few times. The J gene is TRBJ1-2, the V gene TRBV6-6; the D gene is possibly TRBD1 (6 bases). Trimming left V 4 bases short and J 6 bases short, with 12 bases between. CDR1 MNHNY and CDR2 SVGAGI come from the germline V gene (reference sequence). The CDR3 consists of 13 residues. CDR3 DNA: TGTGCCAGCAGTTCTAACAGGGAGGATGGCTACACCTTC. Its protein is CASSSNREDGYTF.

This clonotype has a handful of counts. CDR3 DNA sequence: TGTGCCAGCAGGAGGACAGGGAGTAACTATGGCTACACCTTC. It specifies CASRRTGSNYGYTF. The chain uses TRBV6-2 or TRBV6-3 and TRBJ1-2; 8 nucleotides agree with TRBD1. With V trimmed by 6 bases and J by 1 base, 4 bases remained unmatched. CDR1 MNHEY and CDR2 SVGEGT come from the germline V gene. This CDR3 has 14 residues.

In nucleotides, the CDR3 is TGTGCCAGCAGTTACTTCGGCAGGGGGAGCGGCGAGCAGTACTTC. Protein sequence: CASSYFGRGSGEQYF. The V and J genes are TRBV6-2 or TRBV6-3 and TRBJ2-7, with TRBD1 identical over 7 bases. Germline CDR1 is MNHEY and CDR2 is SVGEGT. Trimming cost V 1 base and J 6 bases; bases outside gene matches: 9. The CDR3 is 15 amino acids.

Turning to this clonotype: With a much larger clone just one base away, this may be a read error. This chain links TRBV28 with TRBJ2-4; D not resolved. This CDR3 spans 13 amino acids. Germline assignment: CDR1 MDHEN and CDR2 SYDVKM. CDR3 protein: CASSLNMGNIQCF. The CDR3 DNA is TGTGCCAGCAGTCTTAACATGGGAAACATTCAGTGCTTC.

This clonotype was picked up many times. V and J are TRBV20-1 and TRBJ2-5; no definite D call. Germline V gives CDR1 DFQATT, CDR2 SNEGSKA (reference sequence). V lost 5 bases, J lost 1 base, and 17 bases lay in between. CDR3 length: 15 amino acids. CDR3 in DNA: TGCAGTGCTTCCGACGGACGCAACTTCCAAGAGACCCAGTACTTC. It encodes CSASDGRNFQETQYF.

J is TRBJ2-1 and V is TRBV6-6; TRBD1 is a possible D gene (5 bases). This CDR3 contains 13 residues. CDR1 and CDR2 from the germline V gene are MNHNY and SVGAGI (reference sequence). Trimming took off 6 bases at V and 9 bases at J, with 15 bases between the two ends. The CDR3 DNA is TGTGCCAGCAGGGGGCTGGCGTCGGGTGAGCAGTTCTTC. Protein: CASRGLASGEQFF.

This clonotype was observed a handful of times. This chain joins TRBV12-3 or TRBV12-4 and TRBJ1-1; no firm D call. CDR3 size: 15 residues. Trimming left V 1 base short and J 4 bases short, with 13 bases between. The CDR3 sequence: CASSLEGPMATEAFF. CDR3 bases: TGTGCCAGCAGTTTAGAAGGACCTATGGCCACTGAAGCTTTCTTT.

This clonotype showed up just a few times. The chain combines TRBV7-3 with TRBJ2-1, with a possible D match to TRBD2 (6 bases). V was trimmed by 8 bases and J by 9 bases, leaving 23 bases between them. The germline CDR1 and CDR2 sequences are SGHTA and FQGTGA. The CDR3 extends over 15 amino acids. CDR3 protein: CASGSGVGGVSEQFF. The CDR3 coding sequence is TGTGCCAGCGGCTCAGGTGTCGGAGGGGTGAGTGAGCAGTTCTTC.

This clonotype turned up a few times. This sequence joins TRBV5-1 and TRBJ2-2; D not certain. Germline V CDR1 and CDR2: SGHRS, YFSETQ. Trimming removed 6 bases at V and 4 bases at J, with 16 bases between. The CDR3 spans 15 residues. CDR3 sequence: CASNIQYDGTGELFF. CDR3 sequence (DNA): TGCGCCAGCAATATCCAGTACGATGGCACCGGGGAGCTGTTTTTT. The whole variable domain, filled in from reference TRBV5-1 and TRBJ2-2, reads KAGVTQTPRYLIKTRGQQVTLSCSPISGHRSVSWYQQTPGQGLQFLFEYFSETQRNKGNFPGRFSGRQFSNSRSEMNVSTLELGDSALYLCASNIQYDGTGELFFGEGSRLTVL.

This chain uses TRBV5-1 with TRBJ2-5; 7 bases map to TRBD2. After removal of 7 bases from V and 7 bases from J, the junction contained 7 bases not matched to a gene. Germline loops: CDR1 SGHRS, CDR2 YFSETQ. The CDR3 spans 12 residues. CDR3 DNA sequence: TGCGCCAGCGGGAGGGAAATGGGGACCCAGTACTTC. Protein product: CASGREMGTQYF.

The V and J genes are TRBV7-2 and TRBJ2-7, with D possibly matching TRBD2 (5 bases). Germline assignment: CDR1 SGHTA and CDR2 FQGNSA. Trimming cost V 2 bases and J 3 bases, with 23 bases left between them. The length of the CDR3 is 18 residues. CDR3 residues: CASSLSSPGWGLVYEQYV. The CDR3, as DNA: TGTGCCAGCAGCTTATCGAGTCCGGGGTGGGGTTTAGTCTACGAGCAGTACGTC.

For this clonotype: This clone may be a read error of a much larger clone one base away. The CDR3 is CASSSETGGVGHTF. The CDR3 DNA reads as TGTGCCAGCAGCTCGGAGACAGGGGGAGTTGGCCACACCTTC. The rearrangement uses TRBV5-5 and TRBJ1-2; TRBD1 matches 9 bases. CDR3 length: 14 amino acids. Germline CDR1 is SGHKS and CDR2 is YYEKEE (reference sequence).

This clonotype was seen many times. The CDR3 DNA reads TGCGCCAGCAGCCAACAGCTCGGACCCTACGAGCAGTACTTC. The encoded protein is CASSQQLGPYEQYF. V is TRBV4-1 and J is TRBJ2-7, with D hard to call. Trimming cost V 2 bases and J 2 bases, with 10 bases left between them. CDR3 length: 14 amino acids. Germline values: CDR1 MGHRA, CDR2 YSYEKL.

Notes on this clonotype: A much larger clone lies a single base off, so this may be a read error. The chain links TRBV7-9 to TRBJ2-4; no clear D. With the DNA end fitting TRBJ2-7 better, the J assignment may be wrong. The CDR3 consists of 13 residues. Per germline, CDR1 SEHNR and CDR2 FQNEAQ (reference sequence). The CDR3 loop reads CANSPLGSSEQYF. The CDR3 bases are TGTGCCAACAGCCCTCTAGGATCGAGCGAGCAGTACTTC.

The chain combines TRBV3-1 with TRBJ2-7, with 14 bases fitting TRBD2. The J call is doubtful: the DNA matches TRBJ2-5 better. Germline CDR1 LGHDT, CDR2 YNNKEL (reference sequence). The CDR3 is 18 amino acids. In DNA, the CDR3 is TGTGCCAGCAGCCAAGGAGGACTAGCGGGGGGATCCGGGGAGACCCAGTACTTC. Its protein is CASSQGGLAGGSGETQYF.

This clonotype was seen a handful of times. The V gene is TRBV28, the J gene TRBJ1-6, with D maybe TRBD1 (6 bases). The germline CDR1 and CDR2 sequences are MDHEN and SYDVKM. Trimming shortened V by 2 bases and J by 10 bases, and 15 bases separated the two germline ends. The CDR3 has 15 residues. The CDR3 DNA sequence: TGTGCCAGCAGTTTAGGCGGGCAGGGGAGGTCACCCCTCCACTTT. Its protein is CASSLGGQGRSPLHF.

This clonotype was picked up many times. The chain joins TRBV4-2 to TRBJ2-7, with TRBD2 matching over 7 bases. The CDR3 contains 16 residues. Germline CDR1 is LGHNA and CDR2 is YNFKEQ. V was pared by 1 base and J by 2 bases, with 8 bases of the junction left unmatched. CDR3 sequence: CASSQVGGGVTYEQYF. CDR3 coding DNA: TGTGCCAGCAGCCAAGTTGGTGGGGGGGTCACCTACGAGCAGTACTTC.

The chain carries TRBV6-4 and TRBJ2-1, with TRBD2 matching over 12 bases. J lost 6 bases, V lost 3 bases, and 3 bases had no gene match. This CDR3 is 15 amino acids long. Per the germline V gene, CDR1 is MRHNA and CDR2 is SNTAGT. CDR3 amino acids: CASSDGLAGSNEQFF. CDR3 coding DNA: TGTGCCAGCAGTGATGGACTAGCGGGATCCAATGAGCAGTTCTTC.

For this clonotype: This sequence may be a read error, since a much larger clone differs from it by one base. The CDR3 DNA reads TGCAGTGCCACCCCTAACAGGGACGGGACCTACGAGCAGTACTTC. Its translation: CSATPNRDGTYEQYF. The gene calls are TRBV20-1 and TRBJ2-4; TRBD1 is a possible D gene (6 bases). The J call could be wrong; TRBJ2-7 is a better fit for the DNA end. Per germline, CDR1 DFQATT and CDR2 SNEGSKA (reference sequence). This CDR3 has 15 residues.